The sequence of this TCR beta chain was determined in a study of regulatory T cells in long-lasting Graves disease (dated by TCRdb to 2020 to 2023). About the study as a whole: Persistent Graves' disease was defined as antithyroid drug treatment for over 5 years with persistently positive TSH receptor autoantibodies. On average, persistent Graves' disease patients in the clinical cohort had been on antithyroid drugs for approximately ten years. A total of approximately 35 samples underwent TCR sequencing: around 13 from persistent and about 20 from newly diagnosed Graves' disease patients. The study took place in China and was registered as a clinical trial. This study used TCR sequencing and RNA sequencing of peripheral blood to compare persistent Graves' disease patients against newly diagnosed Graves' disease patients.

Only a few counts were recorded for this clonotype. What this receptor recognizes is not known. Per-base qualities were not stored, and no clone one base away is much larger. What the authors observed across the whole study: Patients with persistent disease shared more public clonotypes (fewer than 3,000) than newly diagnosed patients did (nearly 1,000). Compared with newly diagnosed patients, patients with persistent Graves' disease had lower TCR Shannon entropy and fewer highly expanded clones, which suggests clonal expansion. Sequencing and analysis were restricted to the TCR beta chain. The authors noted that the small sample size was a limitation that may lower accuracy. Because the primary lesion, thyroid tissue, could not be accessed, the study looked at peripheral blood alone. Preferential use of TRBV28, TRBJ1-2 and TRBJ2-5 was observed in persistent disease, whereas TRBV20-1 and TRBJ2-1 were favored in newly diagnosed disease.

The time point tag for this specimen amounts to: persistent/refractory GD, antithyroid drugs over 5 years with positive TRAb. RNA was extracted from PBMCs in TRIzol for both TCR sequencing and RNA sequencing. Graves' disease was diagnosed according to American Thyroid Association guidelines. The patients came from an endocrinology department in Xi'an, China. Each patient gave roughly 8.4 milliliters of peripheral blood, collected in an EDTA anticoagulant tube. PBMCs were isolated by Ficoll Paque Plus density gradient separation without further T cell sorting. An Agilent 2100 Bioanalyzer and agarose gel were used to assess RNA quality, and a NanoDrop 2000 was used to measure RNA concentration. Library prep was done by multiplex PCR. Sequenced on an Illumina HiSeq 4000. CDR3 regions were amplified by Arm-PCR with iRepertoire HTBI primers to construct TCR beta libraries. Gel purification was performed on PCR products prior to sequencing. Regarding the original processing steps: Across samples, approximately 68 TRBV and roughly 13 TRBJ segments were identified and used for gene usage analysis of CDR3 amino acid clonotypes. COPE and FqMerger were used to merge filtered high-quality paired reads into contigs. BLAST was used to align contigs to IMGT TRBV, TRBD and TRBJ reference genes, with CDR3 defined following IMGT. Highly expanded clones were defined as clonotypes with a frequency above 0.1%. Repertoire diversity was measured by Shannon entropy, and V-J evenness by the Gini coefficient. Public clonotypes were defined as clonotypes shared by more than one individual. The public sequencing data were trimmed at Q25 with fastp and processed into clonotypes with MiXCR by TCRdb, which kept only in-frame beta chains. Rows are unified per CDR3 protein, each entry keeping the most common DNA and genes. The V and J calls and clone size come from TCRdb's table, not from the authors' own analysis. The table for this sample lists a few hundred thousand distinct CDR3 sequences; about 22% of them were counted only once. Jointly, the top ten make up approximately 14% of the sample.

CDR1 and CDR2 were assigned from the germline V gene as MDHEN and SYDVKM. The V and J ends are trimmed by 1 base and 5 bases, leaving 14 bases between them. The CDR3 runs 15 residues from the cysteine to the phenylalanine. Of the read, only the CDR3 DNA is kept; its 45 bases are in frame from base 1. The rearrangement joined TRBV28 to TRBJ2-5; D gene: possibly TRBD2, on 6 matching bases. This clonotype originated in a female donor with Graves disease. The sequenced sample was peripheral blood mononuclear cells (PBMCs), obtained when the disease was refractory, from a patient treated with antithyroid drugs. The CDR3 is CASSLSGESGETQYF. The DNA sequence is TGTGCCAGCAGTTTATCGGGAGAGAGCGGGGAGACCCAGTACTTC.